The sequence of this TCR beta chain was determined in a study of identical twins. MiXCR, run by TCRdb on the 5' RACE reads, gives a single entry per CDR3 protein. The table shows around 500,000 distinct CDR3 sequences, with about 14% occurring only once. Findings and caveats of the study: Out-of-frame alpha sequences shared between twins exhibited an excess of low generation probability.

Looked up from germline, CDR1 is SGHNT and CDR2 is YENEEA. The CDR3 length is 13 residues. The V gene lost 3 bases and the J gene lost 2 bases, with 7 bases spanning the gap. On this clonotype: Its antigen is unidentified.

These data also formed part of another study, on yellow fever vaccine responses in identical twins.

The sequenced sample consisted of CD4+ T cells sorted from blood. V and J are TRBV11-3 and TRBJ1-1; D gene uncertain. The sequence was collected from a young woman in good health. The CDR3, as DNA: TGTGCCAGCAGCTTCACCAGCAACACTGAAGCTTTCTTT. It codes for CASSFTSNTEAFF.